The sequence of this T cell receptor (beta chain) was determined in a study of T cell repertoires in cytomegalovirus infection. CDR1 and CDR2 from the germline V gene are MDHEN and SYDVKM. Trimming left V 3 bases short and J 6 bases short, with 21 bases between. CDR3 size: 17 residues. In the case of this clonotype: Its matching antigen is unknown.

TCRdb re-analysed the reads in MiXCR, keeping a single row per CDR3 protein. The table records around 540,000 distinct CDR3 sequences, about 33% of them present only once. V and J are TRBV28 and TRBJ1-5, with D maybe TRBD1 (6 bases). The sample consisted of cultured PBMCs, taken from culture after CMV antigen stimulation. This clonotype was obtained from a human donor in good health (CMV status not recorded). Some clones in this sample may be carry-over from other donors' samples. CDR3 DNA sequence: TGTGCCAGCAGTTTTTCGCCCCCGACAGGATGGAGTCAGCCCCAGCATTTT. Its translation: CASSFSPPTGWSQPQHF. The variable domain in full, with the rest retrieved from reference TRBV28 and TRBJ1-5, is DVKVTQSSRYLVKRTGEKVFLECVQDMDHENMFWYRQDPGLGLRLIYFSYDVKMKEKGDIPEGYSVSREKKERFSLILESASTNQTSMYLCASSFSPPTGWSQPQHFGDGTRLSIL.